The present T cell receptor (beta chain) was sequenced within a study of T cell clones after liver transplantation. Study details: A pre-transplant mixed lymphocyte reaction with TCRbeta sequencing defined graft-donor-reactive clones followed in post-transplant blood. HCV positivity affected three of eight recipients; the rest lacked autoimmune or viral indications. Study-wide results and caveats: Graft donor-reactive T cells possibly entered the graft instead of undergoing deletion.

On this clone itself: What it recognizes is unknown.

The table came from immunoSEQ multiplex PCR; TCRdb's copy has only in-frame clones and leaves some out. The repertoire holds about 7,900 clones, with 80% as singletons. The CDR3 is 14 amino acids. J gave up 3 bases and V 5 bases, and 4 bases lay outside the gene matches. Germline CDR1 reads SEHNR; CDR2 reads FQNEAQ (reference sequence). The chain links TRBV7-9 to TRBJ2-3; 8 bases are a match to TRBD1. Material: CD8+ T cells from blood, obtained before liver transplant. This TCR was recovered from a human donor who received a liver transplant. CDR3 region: CASSQGASTDTQYF. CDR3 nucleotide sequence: TGTGCCAGCAGCCAGGGGGCATCAACAGATACGCAGTATTTT.